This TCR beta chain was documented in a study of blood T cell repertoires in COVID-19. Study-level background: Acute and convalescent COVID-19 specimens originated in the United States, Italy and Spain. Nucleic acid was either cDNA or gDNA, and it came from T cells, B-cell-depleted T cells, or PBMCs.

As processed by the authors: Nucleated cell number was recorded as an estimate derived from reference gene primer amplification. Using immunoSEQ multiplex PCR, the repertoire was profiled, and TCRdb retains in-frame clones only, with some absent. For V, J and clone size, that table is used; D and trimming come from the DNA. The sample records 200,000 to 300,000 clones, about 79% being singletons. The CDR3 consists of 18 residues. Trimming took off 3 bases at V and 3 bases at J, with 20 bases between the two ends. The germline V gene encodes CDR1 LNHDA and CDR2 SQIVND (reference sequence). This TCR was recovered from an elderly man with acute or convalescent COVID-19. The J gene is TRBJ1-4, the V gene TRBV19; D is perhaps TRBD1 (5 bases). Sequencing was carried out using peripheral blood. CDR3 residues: CASSMRDGRRLANEKLFF. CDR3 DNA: TGTGCCAGTAGTATGCGGGACGGACGTAGGTTGGCTAATGAAAAACTGTTTTTT.